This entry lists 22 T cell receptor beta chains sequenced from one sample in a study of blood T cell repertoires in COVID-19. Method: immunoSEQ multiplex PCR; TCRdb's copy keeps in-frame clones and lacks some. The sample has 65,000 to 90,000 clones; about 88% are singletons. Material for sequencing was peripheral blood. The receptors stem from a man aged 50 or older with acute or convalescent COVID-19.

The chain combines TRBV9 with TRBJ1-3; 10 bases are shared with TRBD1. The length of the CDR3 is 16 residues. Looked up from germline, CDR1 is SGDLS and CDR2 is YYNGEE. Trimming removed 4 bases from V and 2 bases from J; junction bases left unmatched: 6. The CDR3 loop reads CASSFAGTGAGNTIYF. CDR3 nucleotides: TGTGCCAGCAGCTTCGCCGGGACAGGGGCTGGAAACACCATATATTTT.

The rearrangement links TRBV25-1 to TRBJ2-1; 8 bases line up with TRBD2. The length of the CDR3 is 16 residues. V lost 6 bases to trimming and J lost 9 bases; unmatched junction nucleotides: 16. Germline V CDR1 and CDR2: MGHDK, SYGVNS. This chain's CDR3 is CASSKDPGSGGIEQFF. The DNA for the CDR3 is TGTGCCAGCAGCAAAGACCCCGGCAGCGGGGGCATTGAGCAGTTCTTC.

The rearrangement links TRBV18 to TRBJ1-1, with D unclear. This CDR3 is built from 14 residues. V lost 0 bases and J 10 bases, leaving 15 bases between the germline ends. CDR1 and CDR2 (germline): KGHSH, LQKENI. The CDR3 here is CASSPPTAGLGAFF. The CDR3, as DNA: TGTGCCAGCTCACCACCGACGGCAGGACTAGGAGCTTTCTTT. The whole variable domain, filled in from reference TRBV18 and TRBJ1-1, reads NAGVMQNPRHLVRRRGQEARLRCSPMKGHSHVYWYRQLPEEGLKFMVYLQKENIIDESGMPKERFSAEFPKEGPSILRIQQVVRGDSAAYFCASSPPTAGLGAFFGQGTRLTVV.

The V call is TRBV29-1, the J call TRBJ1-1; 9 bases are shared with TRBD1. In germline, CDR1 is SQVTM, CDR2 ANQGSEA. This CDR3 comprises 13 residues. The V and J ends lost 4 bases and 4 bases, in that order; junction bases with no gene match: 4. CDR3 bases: TGCAGCGTTGGGGACAGGGTCGGCACTGAAGCTTTCTTT. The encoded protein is CSVGDRVGTEAFF. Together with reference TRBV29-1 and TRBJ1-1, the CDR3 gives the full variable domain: SAVISQKPSRDICQRGTSLTIQCQVDSQVTMMFWYRQQPGQSLTLIATANQGSEATYESGFVIDKFPISRPNLTFSTLTVSNMSPEDSSIYLCSVGDRVGTEAFFGQGTRLTVV.

CDR3 nucleotide sequence: TGCGCCAGCAGCCCCGAAGGGGGACAGCTGAATCAGCCCCAGCATTTT. Its translation is CASSPEGGQLNQPQHF. The chain links TRBV5-1 to TRBJ1-5; 7 positions match TRBD1. With V trimmed by 4 bases and J by 4 bases, 11 bases remained unmatched. CDR1 is SGHRS and CDR2 is YFSETQ in the germline V gene. The CDR3 totals 16 residues.

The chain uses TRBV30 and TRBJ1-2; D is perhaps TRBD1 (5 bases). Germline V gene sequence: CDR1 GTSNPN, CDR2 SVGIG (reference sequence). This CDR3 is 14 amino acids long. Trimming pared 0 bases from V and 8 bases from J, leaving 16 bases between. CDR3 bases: TGTGCCTGGAGTGTAAAGGGGTTATTGAGCGGCTACACCTTC. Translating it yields CAWSVKGLLSGYTF.

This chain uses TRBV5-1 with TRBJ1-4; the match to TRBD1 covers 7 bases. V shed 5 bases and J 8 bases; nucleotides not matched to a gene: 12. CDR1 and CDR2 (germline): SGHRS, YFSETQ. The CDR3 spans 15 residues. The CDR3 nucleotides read TGCGCCAGCAGGTATCAGACAGGGTGGGACGAAAAACTGTTTTTT. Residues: CASRYQTGWDEKLFF.

CDR3 sequence (DNA): TGCGCCAGCAGCCAAGATGTAACAGACAGGGCGAACATTCAGTACTTC. Residues: CASSQDVTDRANIQYF. The rearrangement joins TRBV4-1 to TRBJ2-4; TRBD1 aligns across 7 bases. This CDR3 is 16 amino acids long. Germline V gives CDR1 MGHRA, CDR2 YSYEKL. Trimming removed 0 bases from V and 7 bases from J; junction bases left unmatched: 9.

The CDR3 coding sequence is TGTGCCAGCTTAAAGGGGCCAGGTGGCTACACCTTC. Translated, it gives CASLKGPGGYTF. V gene TRBV28 combines with J gene TRBJ1-2, with D possibly being TRBD1 (5 bases). V was cut by 8 bases and J by 7 bases, with 14 bases left in between. Germline values: CDR1 MDHEN, CDR2 SYDVKM. The CDR3 is 12 amino acids.

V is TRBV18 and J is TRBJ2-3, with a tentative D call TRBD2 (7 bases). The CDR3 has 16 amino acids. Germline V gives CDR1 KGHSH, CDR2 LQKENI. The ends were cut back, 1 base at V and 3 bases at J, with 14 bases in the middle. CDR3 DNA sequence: TGTGCCAGCTCACCACTCATGGGGGGGCAGACAGATACGCAGTATTTT. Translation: CASSPLMGGQTDTQYF.

The CDR3 loop is CASSPQYSYGYTF. CDR3 nucleotides: TGTGCCAGCAGTCCACAGTATTCTTATGGCTACACCTTC. V gene TRBV12-3 or TRBV12-4 combines with J gene TRBJ1-2; D not resolved. With 5 bases removed from V and 5 bases from J, the gap between germline ends came to 12 bases. The CDR3 runs to 13 residues.

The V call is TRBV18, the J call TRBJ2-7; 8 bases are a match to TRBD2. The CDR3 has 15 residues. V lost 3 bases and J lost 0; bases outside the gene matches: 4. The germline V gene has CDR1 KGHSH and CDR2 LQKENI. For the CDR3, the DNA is TGTGCCAGCTCACCGTTAGCGGGGACCTCCTACGAGCAGTACTTC. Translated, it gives CASSPLAGTSYEQYF.

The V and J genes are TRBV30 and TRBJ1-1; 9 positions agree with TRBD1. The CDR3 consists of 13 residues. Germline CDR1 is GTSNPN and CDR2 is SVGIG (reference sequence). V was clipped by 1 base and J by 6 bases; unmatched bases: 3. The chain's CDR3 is CAWSGDRAAEAFF. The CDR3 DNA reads TGTGCCTGGAGTGGGGACAGGGCGGCTGAAGCTTTCTTT.

CDR3: CAWSPSTGPYEQYF. Here the CDR3 DNA reads TGTGCCTGGAGTCCTTCGACAGGACCGTACGAGCAGTACTTC. V and J are TRBV30 and TRBJ2-7, with D possibly being TRBD1 (6 bases). Germline loops: CDR1 GTSNPN, CDR2 SVGIG (reference sequence). The V end lost 2 bases, the J end lost 4 bases, and 15 bases lay between the germline ends. This CDR3 contains 14 residues.

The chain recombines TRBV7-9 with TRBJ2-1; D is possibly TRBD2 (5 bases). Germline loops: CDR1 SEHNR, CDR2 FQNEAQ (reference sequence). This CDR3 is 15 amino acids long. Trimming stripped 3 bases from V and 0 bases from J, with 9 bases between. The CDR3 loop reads CASSFSGYSYNEQFF. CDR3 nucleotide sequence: TGTGCCAGCAGCTTCAGCGGCTACTCCTACAATGAGCAGTTCTTC.

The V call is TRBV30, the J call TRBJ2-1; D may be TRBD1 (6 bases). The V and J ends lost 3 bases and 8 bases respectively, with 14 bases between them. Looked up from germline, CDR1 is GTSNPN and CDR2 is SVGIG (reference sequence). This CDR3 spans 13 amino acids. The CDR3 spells CAWSSKTGYEQFF. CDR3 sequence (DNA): TGTGCCTGGAGCTCAAAAACAGGGTATGAGCAGTTCTTC.

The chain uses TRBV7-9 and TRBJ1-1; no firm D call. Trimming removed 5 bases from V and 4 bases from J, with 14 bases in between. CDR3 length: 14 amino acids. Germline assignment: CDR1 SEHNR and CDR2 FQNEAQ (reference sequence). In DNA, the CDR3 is TGTGCCAGCAGCCCCGCTAGTAGTACCACTGAAGCTTTCTTT. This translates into CASSPASSTTEAFF.

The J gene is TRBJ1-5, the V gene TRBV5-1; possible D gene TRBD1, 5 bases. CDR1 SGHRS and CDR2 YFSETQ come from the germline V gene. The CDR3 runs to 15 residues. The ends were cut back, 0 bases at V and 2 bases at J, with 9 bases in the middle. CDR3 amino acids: CASSLAGGGNQPQHF. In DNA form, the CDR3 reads TGCGCCAGCAGCTTGGCCGGGGGGGGCAATCAGCCCCAGCATTTT. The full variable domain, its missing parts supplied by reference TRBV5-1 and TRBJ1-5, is KAGVTQTPRYLIKTRGQQVTLSCSPISGHRSVSWYQQTPGQGLQFLFEYFSETQRNKGNFPGRFSGRQFSNSRSEMNVSTLELGDSALYLCASSLAGGGNQPQHFGDGTRLSIL.

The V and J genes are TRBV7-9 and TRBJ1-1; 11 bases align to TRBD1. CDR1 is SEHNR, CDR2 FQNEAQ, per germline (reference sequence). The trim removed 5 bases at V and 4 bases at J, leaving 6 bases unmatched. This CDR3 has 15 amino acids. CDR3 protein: CASSRTGTGGTEAFF. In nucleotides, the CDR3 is TGTGCCAGCAGCCGAACAGGGACAGGGGGCACTGAAGCTTTCTTT.

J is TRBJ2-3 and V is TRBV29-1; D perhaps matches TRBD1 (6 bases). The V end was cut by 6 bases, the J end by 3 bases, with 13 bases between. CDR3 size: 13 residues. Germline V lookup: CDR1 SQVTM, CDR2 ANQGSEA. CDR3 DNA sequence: TGCAGCGTCCAACACGGACAGACAGATACGCAGTATTTT. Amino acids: CSVQHGQTDTQYF.

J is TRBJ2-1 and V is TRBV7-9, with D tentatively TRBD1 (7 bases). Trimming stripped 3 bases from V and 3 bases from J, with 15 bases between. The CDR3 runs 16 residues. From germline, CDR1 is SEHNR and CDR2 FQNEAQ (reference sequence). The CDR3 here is CASSLSPGGNYNEQFF. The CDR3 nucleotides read TGTGCCAGCAGCTTGAGTCCAGGGGGGAACTACAATGAGCAGTTCTTC.

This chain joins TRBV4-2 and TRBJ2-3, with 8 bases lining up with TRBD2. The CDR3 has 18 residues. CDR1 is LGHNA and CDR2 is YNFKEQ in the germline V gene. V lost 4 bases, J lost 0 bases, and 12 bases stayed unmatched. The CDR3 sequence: CASSPGGGRGASTDTQYF. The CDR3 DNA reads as TGTGCCAGCAGCCCAGGCGGGGGGCGCGGGGCTAGCACAGATACGCAGTATTTT.